This T cell receptor beta chain was identified in a study of blood T cells in healthy people across ages. Study at large: Using template switching, researchers captured about one barcoded beta molecule for each two T cells.

V trimming: 7 bases; J trimming: 9 bases; junction bases outside the gene matches: 12. CDR3 length: 17 residues. Germline CDR1 SNHLY, CDR2 FYNNEI. There are a few counts of this clonotype. As yet, its antigen is unknown. In each sample, at least 7 million PBMCs were isolated. Through a sample-barcoded 5' primer and a J-beta primer mix, a second PCR was run for roughly 6 to 12 cycles. Every cDNA molecule carried a tag from a template-switch adaptor bearing 12 random nucleotides. TCRdb re-derived calls from the 5' RACE reads in MiXCR, one entry per CDR3 protein. The sample shows 1.5 million to 2 million distinct CDR3 sequences, about 31% of them seen only once. Points from the study as a whole: A roughly linear fall in TCR beta diversity per million T cells was seen with increasing age.

V gene TRBV2 combines with J gene TRBJ2-1; 16 positions match TRBD2. The TCR originated in a woman under 40 in good health. Sequencing was performed on blood. This CDR3 reads CASKAGTSGRVKGEQFF. CDR3 nucleotides: TGTGCCAGCAAAGCCGGGACTAGCGGGAGGGTCAAGGGTGAGCAGTTCTTC.